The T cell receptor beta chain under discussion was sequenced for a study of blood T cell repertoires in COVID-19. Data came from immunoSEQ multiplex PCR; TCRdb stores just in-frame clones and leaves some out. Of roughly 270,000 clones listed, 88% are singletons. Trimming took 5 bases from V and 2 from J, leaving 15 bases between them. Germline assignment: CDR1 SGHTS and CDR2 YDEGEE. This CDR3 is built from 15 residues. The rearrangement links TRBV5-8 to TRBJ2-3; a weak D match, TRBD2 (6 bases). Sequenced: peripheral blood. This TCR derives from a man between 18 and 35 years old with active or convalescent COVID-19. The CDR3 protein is CASSPEGSYTDTQYF. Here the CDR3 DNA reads TGTGCCAGCAGTCCGGAGGGTTCCTACACAGATACGCAGTATTTT.